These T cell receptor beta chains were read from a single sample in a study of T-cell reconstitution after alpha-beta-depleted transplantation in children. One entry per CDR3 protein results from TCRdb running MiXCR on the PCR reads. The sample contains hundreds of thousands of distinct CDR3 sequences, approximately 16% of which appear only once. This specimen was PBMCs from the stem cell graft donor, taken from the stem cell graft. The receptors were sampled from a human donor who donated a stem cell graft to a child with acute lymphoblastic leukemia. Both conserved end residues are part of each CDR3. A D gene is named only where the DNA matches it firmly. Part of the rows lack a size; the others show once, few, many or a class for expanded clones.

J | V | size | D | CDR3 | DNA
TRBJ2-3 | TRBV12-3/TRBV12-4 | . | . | CASSFYPPGRTDTQYF | TGTGCCAGCAGTTTCTACCCACCGGGAAGGACAGATACGCAGTATTTT
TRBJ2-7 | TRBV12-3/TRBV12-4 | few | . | CASSPSGGWRREQYF | TGTGCCAGCAGCCCCTCCGGGGGTTGGCGTCGAGAGCAGTACTTC
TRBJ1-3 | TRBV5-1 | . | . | CASKGLTGNTIYF | TGCGCCAGCAAAGGGCTCACTGGAAACACCATATATTTT
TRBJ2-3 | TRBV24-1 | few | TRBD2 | CATSDRGGLAESTDTQYF | TGTGCCACCAGTGATCGAGGGGGACTAGCGGAAAGCACAGATACGCAGTATTTT
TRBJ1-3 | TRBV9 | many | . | CASSPGTGNTIYF | TGTGCCAGCTCACCAGGGACTGGAAACACCATATATTTT
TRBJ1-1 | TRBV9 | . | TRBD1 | CASSPSLDRTTEAFF | TGTGCCAGCAGCCCTTCTTTGGACAGGACCACTGAAGCTTTCTTT
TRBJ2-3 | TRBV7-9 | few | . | CASSLVGASDTQYF | TGTGCCAGCAGCTTAGTGGGGGCGTCAGATACGCAGTATTTT
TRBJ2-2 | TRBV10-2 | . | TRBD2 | CASRAAGVSGELFF | TGCGCCAGCAGAGCAGCGGGAGTTAGCGGGGAGCTGTTTTTT
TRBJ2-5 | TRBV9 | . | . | CASSVLGGEQETQYF | TGTGCCAGCAGCGTATTAGGCGGGGAACAAGAGACCCAGTACTTC
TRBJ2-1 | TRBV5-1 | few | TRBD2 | CASTAGGLHNEQFF | TGCGCCAGCACGGCGGGAGGGCTCCACAATGAGCAGTTCTTC
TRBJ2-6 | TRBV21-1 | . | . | CASSKALIQGTGANVLTF | TGTGCCAGCAGCAAAGCGCTGATTCAAGGGACTGGGGCCAACGTCCTGACTTTC
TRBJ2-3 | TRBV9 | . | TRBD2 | CATSVGSSGRNTDTQYF | TGTGCCACCAGCGTAGGTTCTAGCGGGAGGAACACAGATACGCAGTATTTT
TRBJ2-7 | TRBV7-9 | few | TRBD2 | CASTPRGGLAWQYF | TGTGCCAGCACCCCTAGGGGGGGACTAGCGTGGCAGTACTTC
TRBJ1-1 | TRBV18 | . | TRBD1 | CASSPRGTGVRTEAFF | TGTGCCAGCTCACCACGTGGGACAGGGGTTCGGACTGAAGCTTTCTTT
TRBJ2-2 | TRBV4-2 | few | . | CASSQEVWTGELFF | TGTGCCAGCAGCCAAGAGGTTTGGACCGGGGAGCTGTTTTTT
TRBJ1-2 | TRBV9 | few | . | CASSPVSQGGYGYTF | TGTGCCAGCAGCCCCGTCTCACAGGGTGGCTATGGCTACACCTTC
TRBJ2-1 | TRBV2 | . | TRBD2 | CASSEVGTRSIHEQFF | TGTGCCAGCAGTGAAGTGGGGACTAGAAGCATCCATGAGCAGTTCTTC
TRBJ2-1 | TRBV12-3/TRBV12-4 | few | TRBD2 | CASSFLGAGEYRLYNEQFF | TGTGCCAGCAGTTTTTTAGGAGCGGGGGAATACCGGTTATACAATGAGCAGTTCTTC
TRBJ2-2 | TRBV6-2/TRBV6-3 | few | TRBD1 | CASRPDRGRGGTGELFF | TGTGCCAGCAGACCGGACAGGGGGCGTGGTGGCACCGGGGAGCTGTTTTTT
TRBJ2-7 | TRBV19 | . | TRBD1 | CASSQTGATYEQYF | TGTGCCAGTAGCCAGACAGGGGCGACTTACGAGCAGTACTTC
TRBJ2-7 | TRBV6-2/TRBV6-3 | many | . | CASSFWTAYEQYF | TGTGCCAGCAGTTTTTGGACAGCCTACGAGCAGTACTTC
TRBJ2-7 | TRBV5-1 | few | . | CASRRGASYEQYF | TGCGCCAGCAGAAGGGGGGCCTCCTACGAGCAGTACTTC
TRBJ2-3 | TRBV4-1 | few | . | CASSETAPSTDTQYF | TGCGCCAGCAGCGAGACAGCCCCTAGCACAGATACGCAGTATTTT
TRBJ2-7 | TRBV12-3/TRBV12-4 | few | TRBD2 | CASSPLLAGEQYF | TGTGCCAGCAGTCCCTTGTTAGCGGGCGAGCAGTACTTC
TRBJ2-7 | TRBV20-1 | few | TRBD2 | CSLLAETYEQYF | TGCAGTCTGCTAGCGGAAACCTACGAGCAGTACTTC
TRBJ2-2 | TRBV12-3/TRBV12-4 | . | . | CASSFRSPNTGELFF | TGTGCCAGCAGTTTTAGAAGTCCGAACACCGGGGAGCTGTTTTTT
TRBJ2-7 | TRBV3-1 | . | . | CASSQRGLLYEQYF | TGTGCCAGCAGCCAACGGGGACTCCTTTACGAGCAGTACTTC
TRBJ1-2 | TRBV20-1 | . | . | CSAQPGEIEGYTF | TGCAGTGCCCAGCCGGGGGAAATCGAAGGCTACACCTTC
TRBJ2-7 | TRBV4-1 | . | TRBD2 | CASSRGTSGNEQYF | TGCGCCAGCAGCCGAGGGACTAGCGGGAACGAGCAGTACTTC
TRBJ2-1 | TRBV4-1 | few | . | CASSPIRGEQFF | TGCGCCAGCAGCCCAATAAGGGGTGAGCAGTTCTTC
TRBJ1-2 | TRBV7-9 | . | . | CASSLGIGNNGYTF | TGTGCCAGCAGCTTAGGTATAGGGAATAATGGCTACACCTTC
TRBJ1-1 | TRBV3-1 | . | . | CASSLRGTSGTEAFF | TGTGCCAGCAGCCTCCGGGGCACCAGCGGGACTGAAGCTTTCTTT
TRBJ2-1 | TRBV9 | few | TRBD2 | CASSSGLALNEQFF | TGTGCCAGCAGCTCTGGACTAGCTCTCAATGAGCAGTTCTTC
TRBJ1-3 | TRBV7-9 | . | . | CASSFSAAGNTIYF | TGTGCCAGCAGCTTTTCCGCTGCTGGAAACACCATATATTTT
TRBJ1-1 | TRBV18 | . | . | CASSPPGQTAFF | TGTGCCAGCTCACCACCCGGACAGACCGCTTTCTTT
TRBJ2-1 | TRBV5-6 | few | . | CASSLGTHEQFF | TGTGCCAGCAGCTTGGGAACACATGAGCAGTTCTTC
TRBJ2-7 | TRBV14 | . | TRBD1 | CASSQTGVNYEQYF | TGTGCCAGCAGCCAAACAGGGGTCAACTACGAGCAGTACTTC
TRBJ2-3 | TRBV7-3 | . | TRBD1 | CASSFEHRGLSTDTQYF | TGTGCCAGCAGCTTCGAGCACAGGGGGCTTAGCACAGATACGCAGTATTTT
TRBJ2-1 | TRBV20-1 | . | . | CSARRRMGYNEQFF | TGCAGTGCTAGACGCAGGATGGGCTACAATGAGCAGTTCTTC
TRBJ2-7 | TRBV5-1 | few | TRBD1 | CASSLPGQGSLEQYF | TGCGCCAGCAGCTTACCGGGACAGGGGTCGTTGGAGCAGTACTTC
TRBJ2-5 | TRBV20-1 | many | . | CSARDGREQETQYF | TGCAGTGCTAGAGACGGTCGAGAACAAGAGACCCAGTACTTC
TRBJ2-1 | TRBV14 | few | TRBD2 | CASSQYRGRAYNEQFF | TGTGCCAGCAGCCAATATCGCGGGAGGGCCTACAATGAGCAGTTCTTC
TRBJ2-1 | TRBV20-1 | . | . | CSARGYASSYNEQFF | TGCAGTGCTAGGGGCTACGCAAGCTCCTACAATGAGCAGTTCTTC
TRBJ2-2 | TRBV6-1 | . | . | CASASSYDTGELFF | TGTGCCAGCGCCTCCTCGTACGACACCGGGGAGCTGTTTTTT
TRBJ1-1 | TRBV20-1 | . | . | CSAILWDTEAFF | TGCAGTGCCATCTTATGGGACACTGAAGCTTTCTTT
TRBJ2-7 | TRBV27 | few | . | CASSYQGSHDEQYF | TGTGCCAGCAGCTACCAGGGTTCGCACGACGAGCAGTACTTC
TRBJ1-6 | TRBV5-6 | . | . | CASTGTPGSPLHF | TGTGCCAGCACCGGGACCCCGGGGTCACCCCTCCACTTT
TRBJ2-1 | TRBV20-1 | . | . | CSANWGNEQFF | TGCAGTGCAAACTGGGGGAATGAGCAGTTCTTC
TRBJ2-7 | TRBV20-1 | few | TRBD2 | CSANRASGYEQYF | TGCAGTGCTAATCGCGCTAGCGGCTACGAGCAGTACTTC
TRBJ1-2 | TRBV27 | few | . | CASSLSRGFYGYTF | TGTGCCAGCAGTTTATCGAGGGGGTTCTATGGCTACACCTTC
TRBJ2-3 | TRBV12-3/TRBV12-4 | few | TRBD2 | CASSPMGGGTDTQYF | TGTGCCAGCAGCCCCATGGGGGGGGGGACAGATACGCAGTATTTT
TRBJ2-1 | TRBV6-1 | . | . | CASSEAGRGSSYNEQFF | TGTGCCAGCAGTGAAGCAGGGAGGGGGAGCTCCTACAATGAGCAGTTCTTC
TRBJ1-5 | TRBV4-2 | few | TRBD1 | CASSRGQGTTQHF | TGTGCCAGCAGCCGGGGACAGGGGACGACCCAGCATTTT
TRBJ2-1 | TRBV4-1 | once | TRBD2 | CASSQDRASGRSSYNEQFF | TGCGCCAGCAGCCAAGATCGTGCAAGCGGGAGAAGCTCCTACAATGAGCAGTTCTTC
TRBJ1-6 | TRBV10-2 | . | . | CASSESSRVYSPLHF | TGCGCCAGCAGTGAGTCTTCCAGGGTGTATTCACCCCTCCACTTT
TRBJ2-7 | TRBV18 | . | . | CASSPPLSWGEQYF | TGTGCCAGCTCACCACCGTTGTCCTGGGGTGAGCAGTACTTC
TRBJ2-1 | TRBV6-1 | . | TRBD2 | CASTRLAPAYNEQFF | TGTGCCAGCACCAGACTAGCTCCCGCCTACAATGAGCAGTTCTTC
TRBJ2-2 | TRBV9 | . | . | CASSVVTSTGDLFF | TGTGCCAGCAGCGTAGTCACGTCTACCGGGGACCTGTTTTTT
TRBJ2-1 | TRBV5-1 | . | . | CASSRREYPYNEQFF | TGCGCCAGCAGCCGCCGGGAGTACCCCTACAATGAGCAGTTCTTC
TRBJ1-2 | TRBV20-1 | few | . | CSASGAKKRYGYTF | TGCAGTGCCTCAGGGGCAAAGAAGCGTTATGGCTACACCTTC